The following is a T cell receptor beta chain sequence with its context. Germline is not matched at one junction end, which may reflect a read error. Repertoires were generated with immunoSEQ multiplex PCR, while TCRdb's copy carries only in-frame clones and drops some. The table includes about 70,000 clones, around nine tenths detected once. Germline values: CDR1 LNHDA, CDR2 SQIVND (reference sequence). There are 16 residues in the CDR3. This sample was included in a study of T cell changes during pregnancy in multiple sclerosis. The chain links TRBV19 to TRBJ2-5, with TRBD2 matching 13 bases. The sequence was obtained from a female donor with multiple sclerosis, enrolled in a pregnancy study. The material sequenced was CD4+ T cells from peripheral blood mononuclear cells, taken after pregnancy. The CDR3 coding sequence is TGTGCCAGCAGTATGGGAACTAGCGGGAGGGCTGAGACCCAGTACTTC. Protein: CASSMGTSGRAETQYF.